The 14 T cell receptor beta chains presented below share a single source sample, sequenced in a study of spatial heterogeneity in lung cancer. Points from the study as a whole: For expanded intratumoral alpha and beta TCRs, counts tracked tumor mutation counts.

Described time point: sample taken at primary tumor resection. TCRdb ran MiXCR on the 5' RACE reads and lists one entry per CDR3 protein. Of some 13,000 distinct CDR3 sequences listed, about 4% were seen once; the top ten hold 8%. Their target antigens are unknown. Source: lung tumor tissue, taken at surgery. All receptors derive from a male donor with early-stage non-small cell lung cancer.

This clonotype was picked up many times. The chain uses TRBV6-2 or TRBV6-3 and TRBJ1-2; D gene ambiguous. CDR3 size: 14 residues. Germline V CDR1 and CDR2: MNHEY, SVGEGT. V was cut by 2 bases and J by 4 bases, with 11 bases left in between. CDR3 amino acids: CASSYEPGIYGYTF. CDR3 in DNA: TGTGCCAGCAGTTACGAACCGGGGATCTATGGCTACACCTTC.

This clonotype was observed many times. The chain recombines TRBV15 with TRBJ1-5, with no clear D. V shed 2 bases and J shed 2 bases, with 13 bases lying between them. Germline-derived CDR1 and CDR2 are LNHNV and YYDKDF (reference sequence). The CDR3 spans 16 residues. The CDR3: CATSRPDDGRNQPQHF. CDR3 in DNA: TGTGCCACCAGCAGACCCGACGATGGCCGCAATCAGCCCCAGCATTTT.

This clonotype has a handful of counts. The genes are TRBV18 and TRBJ2-1; 9 bases line up with TRBD1. V shed 0 bases and J 8 bases; nucleotides not matched to a gene: 8. In germline, CDR1 is KGHSH, CDR2 LQKENI. The CDR3 covers 16 residues. CDR3 residues: CASSPPGQGRSHEQFF. CDR3 DNA sequence: TGTGCCAGCTCACCACCGGGACAGGGCCGCAGCCATGAGCAGTTCTTC.

This clonotype has at least ten counts. The V call is TRBV6-4, the J call TRBJ1-5, with no clear D. The CDR3 spans 16 residues. Germline V gene data show CDR1 as MRHNA and CDR2 as SNTAGT. V was shortened by 3 bases and J by 1 base, with 13 bases between the two germline ends. The CDR3 sequence is CASSDGQKTSNQPQHF. The CDR3 DNA sequence: TGTGCCAGCAGTGATGGTCAAAAAACGAGCAATCAGCCCCAGCATTTT.

The V gene is TRBV7-2, the J gene TRBJ2-7; D is possibly TRBD2 (5 bases). The CDR3 extends over 13 amino acids. The germline CDR1 and CDR2 sequences are SGHTA and FQGNSA. Trimming took off 2 bases at V and 4 bases at J, with 9 bases between the two ends. The DNA of the CDR3 is TGTGCCAGCAGCTTATTCGAGGGTTACGAGCAGTACGTC. It yields the protein CASSLFEGYEQYV.

This clonotype was picked up many times. The rearrangement joins TRBV11-3 to TRBJ2-2; a possible D gene is TRBD1 (5 bases). Germline V lookup: CDR1 SGHNT, CDR2 YENEEA. The length of the CDR3 is 14 residues. V shed 8 bases and J shed 2 bases, with 12 bases lying between them. CDR3 coding DNA: TGTGCCAGCTCTTGGGGCTTAAACACCGGGGAGCTGTTTTTT. It encodes CASSWGLNTGELFF.

There are many counts of this clonotype. J is TRBJ1-6 and V is TRBV14, with 7 bases identical to TRBD1. The CDR3 has 14 residues. J was trimmed by 7 bases and V by 5 bases; bases with no gene match: 5. Germline assignment: CDR1 SGHDN and CDR2 FVKESK. The DNA of the CDR3 is TGTGCCAGCAGCACGACAGGGACCAATTCACCCCTCCACTTT. Amino acids: CASSTTGTNSPLHF.

This clonotype appeared many times. Sequence at one end of the junction differs from germline and may be a read error. The gene calls are TRBV29-1 and TRBJ1-2; possibly TRBD1 for D (5 bases). This CDR3 has 11 amino acids. CDR1 is SQVTM and CDR2 is ANQGSEA in the germline V gene. The CDR3 loop is CTVAGAKGDTF. The DNA for the CDR3 is TGCACCGTTGCCGGGGCGAAGGGCGACACCTTC.

The chain couples TRBV4-1 to TRBJ2-5; a possible D gene is TRBD1 (5 bases). This CDR3 contains 15 residues. Between the trimmed V and J ends, which lost 0 bases and 5 bases, there was a span of 13 bases. In germline, CDR1 is MGHRA, CDR2 YSYEKL. The CDR3 bases are TGCGCCAGCAGCCAAGATCGAAGGGGTCGGGAGACCCAGTACTTC. This gives the protein CASSQDRRGRETQYF.

This clonotype is categorized as medium-sized. CDR3: CASRGGTNEKLFF. Written as DNA, the CDR3 is TGTGCCAGCAGAGGGGGTACTAATGAAAAACTGTTTTTT. J is TRBJ1-4 and V is TRBV2, with a tentative D call TRBD1 (6 bases). The CDR3 runs 13 residues. V lost 6 bases and J 2 bases, leaving 7 bases between the germline ends. Germline CDR1 SNHLY, CDR2 FYNNEI.

There are a few counts of this clonotype. The chain recombines TRBV12-3 or TRBV12-4 with TRBJ2-6; D possibly corresponds to TRBD2 (5 bases). The CDR3 runs to 18 residues. V lost 5 bases to trimming and J lost 2 bases, with 19 bases between them. The CDR3 sequence is CASSMPTPDGTGANVLTF. CDR3 nucleotides: TGTGCCAGCAGTATGCCAACTCCGGACGGGACTGGGGCCAACGTCCTGACTTTC.

A few counts support this clonotype. A read error may be the cause here, since a much bigger clone is one base away. This sequence joins TRBV15 and TRBJ1-2, with 8 bases identical to TRBD1. The germline gives CDR1 LNHNV, CDR2 YYDKDF (reference sequence). This CDR3 is built from 15 residues. The trim removed 5 bases at V and 4 bases at J, leaving 9 bases unmatched. In DNA, the CDR3 is TGTGCCACCAGCTTACCGGGACAGGATGTCTATGGCTACACCTTC. Its protein product is CATSLPGQDVYGYTF.

This clonotype was recorded at least ten times. The chain recombines TRBV6-5 with TRBJ2-2; D gene unclear. This CDR3 spans 13 amino acids. CDR1 and CDR2 from the germline V gene are MNHEY and SVGAGI. The V end lost 6 bases, the J end lost 4 bases, and 9 bases lay between the germline ends. The DNA for the CDR3 is TGTGCCAGCAGCCGCGGATGCACCGGGGAGCTGTTTTTT. This codes for CASSRGCTGELFF.

By share, this clonotype ranks as medium-sized (0.01 to 0.1%). This sequence joins TRBV20-1 and TRBJ2-7, with a weak D call TRBD2 (6 bases). Per the germline V gene, CDR1 is DFQATT and CDR2 is SNEGSKA (reference sequence). There are 11 residues in the CDR3. Deletions cut 5 bases from V and 4 bases from J, with 9 bases between. CDR3 sequence (DNA): TGCAGTGCTGGAGGGACTTACGAGCAGTACTTC. This encodes CSAGGTYEQYF.